This entry concerns a single T cell receptor beta chain. The sample comes from a study of blood T cell repertoires in COVID-19. Turning to the study itself: From the United States, Italy and Spain came samples of acute and convalescent COVID-19. T cells, B-cell-depleted T cells, or PBMCs supplied cDNA or gDNA.

CDR3 length equals 15 residues. Germline CDR1 and CDR2: LNHDA and SQIVND (reference sequence). J gave up 2 bases and V 5 bases, and 5 bases lay outside the gene matches. Study processing details: Reference gene primer amplification gave estimated nucleated cell counts. Clones were read by immunoSEQ multiplex PCR, and TCRdb kept only the in-frame ones, dropping some. The V and J calls and clone size are taken from that table; D and trimming were inferred from the DNA. The table shows approximately 270,000 clones, with approximately 88% occurring only once. The sequence was obtained from a man between 45 and 60 years old with acute or convalescent COVID-19. The chain carries TRBV19 and TRBJ2-1; TRBD1 matches at 8 bases. Sequencing was performed on peripheral blood. The DNA of the CDR3 is TGTGCCAGTAGTCGACAGGGGATTCCCTACAATGAGCAGTTCTTC. Protein product: CASSRQGIPYNEQFF.